What follows are 21 T cell receptor beta chains derived from one specimen sequenced in a study of blood T cell repertoires in COVID-19. The method was immunoSEQ multiplex PCR; TCRdb's version includes in-frame clones alone and lacks a portion of them. This sample has around 180,000 clones, with approximately 85% found just once. Sequenced input: peripheral blood. These TCRs come from a man in his sixties with acute or convalescent COVID-19.

The chain recombines TRBV30 with TRBJ1-6; 7 positions agree with TRBD1. The CDR3 has 17 residues. CDR1 GTSNPN and CDR2 SVGIG come from the germline V gene (reference sequence). Losses at the gene ends were 0 bases for V and 1 base for J; bases not matched to a gene: 6. CDR3 sequence: CAWSVRSRGSYNSPLHF. CDR3 nucleotides: TGTGCCTGGAGTGTACGGAGCAGGGGGTCCTATAATTCACCCCTCCACTTT.

The chain couples TRBV9 to TRBJ2-5; 7 nucleotides match TRBD1. Germline assignment: CDR1 SGDLS and CDR2 YYNGEE. Trimming at V came to 1 base and at J to 2 bases, leaving 8 bases not matched to a gene. This CDR3 spans 16 amino acids. The CDR3 here is CASSVTGTAPQETQYF. The DNA for the CDR3 is TGTGCCAGCAGCGTAACGGGGACAGCGCCTCAAGAGACCCAGTACTTC.

The rearrangement joins TRBV11-2 to TRBJ2-5; TRBD1 matches at 8 bases. Trimming cost V 4 bases and J 4 bases; bases outside gene matches: 11. The CDR3 is made up of 16 amino acids. The V gene's germline CDR1 is SGHAT and CDR2 FQNNGV. The CDR3 coding sequence is TGTGCCAGCAGCTCGTCCGGGACAGGAGGGTTAGAGACCCAGTACTTC. As protein: CASSSSGTGGLETQYF.

This clone was recorded once. The chain uses TRBV6-4 and TRBJ2-2, with D unclear. This CDR3 spans 14 amino acids. Germline V CDR1 and CDR2: MRHNA, SNTAGT. V lost 6 bases, J lost 1 base, and 9 bases lay in between. The CDR3 reads CASRSRGNTGELFF. The DNA of the CDR3 is TGTGCCAGCAGATCCCGCGGGAACACCGGGGAGCTGTTTTTT.

This clone was seen only once. J is TRBJ2-3 and V is TRBV4-1; 11 bases agree with TRBD2. Losses at the gene ends were 1 base for V and 2 bases for J; bases not matched to a gene: 8. Germline CDR1 reads MGHRA; CDR2 reads YSYEKL. The CDR3 is made up of 18 amino acids. CDR3 in DNA: TGCGCCAGCAGCCAAGGGCGGGGGACTAGCGGTTCCACAGATACGCAGTATTTT. Translating it yields CASSQGRGTSGSTDTQYF.

J is TRBJ1-2 and V is TRBV18, with D perhaps TRBD1 (6 bases). This CDR3 has 17 amino acids. Germline values: CDR1 KGHSH, CDR2 LQKENI. V was cut by 3 bases and J by 2 bases, with 19 bases left in between. The CDR3: CASSPNTGTTSNYGYTF. The CDR3 DNA sequence: TGTGCCAGCTCACCGAACACCGGGACAACCAGCAACTATGGCTACACCTTC.

This chain connects TRBV2 to TRBJ2-1; 13 bases agree with TRBD2. Trimming at V came to 7 bases and at J to 9 bases, leaving 9 bases not matched to a gene. Looked up from germline, CDR1 is SNHLY and CDR2 is FYNNEI. The CDR3 has 15 residues. The CDR3 DNA reads TGTGCCAGCACCGCCGCACTAGCGGGAGGGCGTGAGCAGTTCTTC. Protein product: CASTAALAGGREQFF. The full variable domain, in which reference TRBV2 and TRBJ2-1 provide the parts outside the CDR3, is EPEVTQTPSHQVTQMGQEVILRCVPISNHLYFYWYRQILGQKVEFLVSFYNNEISEKSEIFDDQFSVERPDGSNFTLKIRSTKLEDSAMYFCASTAALAGGREQFFGPGTRLTVL.

The gene calls are TRBV12-5 and TRBJ2-1; D is uncertain. Per the germline V gene, CDR1 is LGHNT and CDR2 is FRNRAP. This CDR3 spans 14 amino acids. V was trimmed by 8 bases and J by 0 bases, leaving 11 bases between them. The CDR3 DNA sequence: TGTGCTAGTAAGGCGGATTCCTCCTACAATGAGCAGTTCTTC. It yields the protein CASKADSSYNEQFF.

V usage is TRBV19 and J usage is TRBJ2-1, with D possibly being TRBD2 (5 bases). The germline gives CDR1 LNHDA, CDR2 SQIVND (reference sequence). V gave up 3 bases and J gave up 2 bases, with 5 bases separating them. CDR3 size: 13 residues. In DNA form, the CDR3 reads TGTGCCAGTAGTATCGGGACCTACAATGAGCAGTTCTTC. Translation gives CASSIGTYNEQFF.

The chain has TRBV9 and TRBJ2-7; TRBD1 matches at 7 bases. With 0 bases clipped from V and 0 bases from J, the junction kept 3 bases outside the gene matches. CDR1 is SGDLS and CDR2 is YYNGEE in the germline V gene. There are 15 residues in the CDR3. CDR3 sequence reads: CASSVAGTDSYEQYF. In DNA form, the CDR3 reads TGTGCCAGCAGCGTAGCGGGGACAGACTCCTACGAGCAGTACTTC.

In its sample, this clone was seen once. The rearrangement joins TRBV27 to TRBJ1-5; 8 bases are a match to TRBD1. Per germline, CDR1 MNHEY and CDR2 SMNVEV (reference sequence). J was trimmed by 4 bases and V by 8 bases; bases with no gene match: 10. There are 15 residues in the CDR3. The CDR3 is CASRRFQGANQPQHF. The CDR3 bases are TGTGCCAGCCGAAGATTCCAGGGGGCGAATCAGCCCCAGCATTTT.

CDR3 DNA sequence: TGCGCCAGCAGCCGAGGACAAGCCACCGGGGAGCTGTTTTTT. This gives the protein CASSRGQATGELFF. The genes are TRBV5-1 and TRBJ2-2; weak D call: TRBD1 (5 bases). Between the trimmed V and J ends, which lost 4 bases and 4 bases, there was a span of 11 bases. The CDR3 covers 14 residues. Germline V gives CDR1 SGHRS, CDR2 YFSETQ. The full variable domain, in which reference TRBV5-1 and TRBJ2-2 provide the parts outside the CDR3, is KAGVTQTPRYLIKTRGQQVTLSCSPISGHRSVSWYQQTPGQGLQFLFEYFSETQRNKGNFPGRFSGRQFSNSRSEMNVSTLELGDSALYLCASSRGQATGELFFGEGSRLTVL.

The V call is TRBV5-1, the J call TRBJ2-2; 8 bases are shared with TRBD2. The CDR3 covers 16 residues. The ends lost 0 bases at V and 4 bases at J; junction bases unmatched: 5. Germline CDR1 SGHRS, CDR2 YFSETQ. CDR3 in DNA: TGCGCCAGCAGCTTGGGGGGGACTAGTAGCACCGGGGAGCTGTTTTTT. Translated: CASSLGGTSSTGELFF.

The rearrangement joins TRBV5-1 to TRBJ1-2; D is possibly TRBD1 (5 bases). V shed 4 bases and J shed 3 bases, with 13 bases lying between them. CDR3 length equals 14 residues. Germline V gene lookup returns CDR1 SGHRS and CDR2 YFSETQ. The CDR3 coding sequence is TGCGCCAGCAGCAATCAGGGTTGGGACTATGGCTACACCTTC. Translated, it gives CASSNQGWDYGYTF.

The chain carries TRBV5-5 and TRBJ2-2; D is unresolved. The germline CDR1 and CDR2 sequences are SGHKS and YYEKEE (reference sequence). The CDR3 has 15 amino acids. V was pared by 2 bases and J by 5 bases, with 13 bases between. The CDR3 DNA is TGTGCCAGCAGCTTAGATACGGGTCCAACCGGGGAGCTGTTTTTT. This gives the protein CASSLDTGPTGELFF. Based on the CDR3 plus reference TRBV5-5 and TRBJ2-2, the full variable domain is DAGVTQSPTHLIKTRGQQVTLRCSPISGHKSVSWYQQVLGQGPQFIFQYYEKEERGRGNFPDRFSARQFPNYSSELNVNALLLGDSALYLCASSLDTGPTGELFFGEGSRLTVL.

The chain is built from TRBV4-3 and TRBJ2-6, with TRBD1 matching 8 bases. Per the germline V gene, CDR1 is LGHNA and CDR2 is YSLEER. The J segment lost 2 bases and the V segment lost 3 bases, leaving 6 bases of the junction unmatched. This CDR3 has 17 residues. CDR3 loop: CASSQVHRGTGANVLTF. The CDR3 nucleotides are TGCGCCAGCAGCCAGGTCCACAGGGGGACTGGGGCCAACGTCCTGACTTTC.

The rearrangement joins TRBV28 to TRBJ2-7; 9 bases map to TRBD2. CDR1 is MDHEN and CDR2 is SYDVKM in the germline V gene. The CDR3 loop spans 15 amino acids. The J segment lost 2 bases and the V segment lost 7 bases, leaving 9 bases of the junction unmatched. The CDR3 sequence: CASTPATSGTYEQYF. The CDR3 DNA reads as TGTGCCAGCACCCCCGCGACTAGCGGAACCTACGAGCAGTACTTC.

V and J are TRBV5-1 and TRBJ1-2, with 11 bases that match TRBD1. CDR1 is SGHRS, CDR2 YFSETQ, per germline. The CDR3 runs to 14 residues. V shed 3 bases and J 8 bases; nucleotides not matched to a gene: 6. CDR3 residues: CASSSGTGGGGYTF. The CDR3 DNA sequence: TGCGCCAGCAGCTCCGGGACAGGGGGAGGGGGCTACACCTTC.

V and J are TRBV18 and TRBJ2-2; TRBD1 agrees at 9 bases. The germline gives CDR1 KGHSH, CDR2 LQKENI. Trimming took 2 bases from V and 8 from J; bases not matched to a gene: 15. The CDR3 is made up of 18 amino acids. The CDR3 here is CASSPRVLQGARRGELFF. The CDR3 DNA sequence: TGTGCCAGCTCACCAAGGGTTTTACAGGGGGCCCGGCGAGGGGAGCTGTTTTTT.

V and J are TRBV5-1 and TRBJ2-1; no clear D. Germline CDR1 and CDR2: SGHRS and YFSETQ. Trimming shortened V by 0 bases and J by 3 bases, and 10 bases separated the two germline ends. This CDR3 has 15 amino acids. Written as DNA, the CDR3 is TGCGCCAGCAGCTTGGCGTTAGCAATCTACAATGAGCAGTTCTTC. Its protein product is CASSLALAIYNEQFF.

This sequence joins TRBV11-2 and TRBJ2-5, with 9 bases matching TRBD1. Germline CDR1 SGHAT, CDR2 FQNNGV. The CDR3 covers 14 residues. V lost 3 bases to trimming and J lost 4 bases; unmatched junction nucleotides: 3. DNA for the CDR3: TGTGCCAGCAGCTTTGACAGGGGGAGAGAGACCCAGTACTTC. As protein: CASSFDRGRETQYF.